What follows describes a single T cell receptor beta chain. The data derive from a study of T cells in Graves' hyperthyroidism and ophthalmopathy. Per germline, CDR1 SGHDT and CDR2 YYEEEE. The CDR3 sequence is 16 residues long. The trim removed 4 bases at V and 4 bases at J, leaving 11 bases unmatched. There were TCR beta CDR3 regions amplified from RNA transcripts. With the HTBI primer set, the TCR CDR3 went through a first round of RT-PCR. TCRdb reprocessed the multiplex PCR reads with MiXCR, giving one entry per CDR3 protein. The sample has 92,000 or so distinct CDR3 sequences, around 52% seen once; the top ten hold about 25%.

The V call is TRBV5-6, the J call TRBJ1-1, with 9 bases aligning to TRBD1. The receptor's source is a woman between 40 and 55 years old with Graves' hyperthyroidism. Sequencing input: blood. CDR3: CASSHTSGTGFTEAFF. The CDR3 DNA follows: TGTGCCAGCAGCCACACTAGCGGGACAGGGTTCACTGAAGCTTTCTTT.